This T cell receptor beta chain was observed in a study of identical twins. In its sample, this clonotype was seen many times. TCRdb reprocessed the 5' RACE reads via MiXCR and lists one record per CDR3 protein. This sample has roughly 290,000 distinct CDR3 sequences, with over 8.5% found just once. This sample also appeared in a second study, on yellow fever vaccine responses in identical twins.

This receptor was obtained from a woman under 30 in good health. The source material was CD8+ T cells sorted from blood.

CDR3 DNA: TGTGCCAGCAGCTTTCAGGGGATTGACTATGGCTACACCTTC. Amino acids: CASSFQGIDYGYTF. The J gene is TRBJ1-2, the V gene TRBV7-6; D possibly corresponds to TRBD1 (6 bases). CDR3 length: 14 residues. The V gene lost 3 bases and the J gene lost 3 bases, with 11 bases spanning the gap. CDR1 is SGHVS and CDR2 is FNYEAQ in the germline V gene.